This paragraph reports one TCR beta chain. Antigen specificity is unknown. Using RNA transcripts as the source, TCR beta CDR3 regions were amplified. During a first-round RT-PCR of the TCR CDR3, the HTBI primer set was used. From the multiplex PCR reads, TCRdb called clonotypes with MiXCR, one entry per CDR3 protein. The sample includes about 640,000 distinct CDR3 sequences, less than 25% of them seen just once. The CDR3 length is 12 residues. V trimming: 5 bases; J trimming: 15 bases; junction bases outside the gene matches: 8. CDR1 and CDR2 from the germline V gene are SEHNR and FQNEAQ (reference sequence). The entry originates in a study of T cells in Graves' hyperthyroidism and ophthalmopathy. Regarding the study as a whole: Most thyroid clonotypes expanded above 0.001 were also detected in blood.

Each person with ophthalmopathy scored at least 3 on the Clinical Activity Score, reached NOSPECS grade 4 or higher, and had been ill under 3 months. The TCR sequence derives from a man aged 25-40 years with Graves' ophthalmopathy. Sequencing was performed on blood. The chain has TRBV7-9 and TRBJ2-1, with TRBD2 matching 9 bases. The CDR3 is CASSLEREVPFF. CDR3 DNA sequence: TGTGCCAGCAGCCTCGAGCGGGAGGTCCCGTTCTTC.